These 3 T cell receptor beta chains were all obtained from the same sample, sequenced in a study of Graves' ophthalmopathy and Graves' hyperthyroidism. Investigators amplified TCR beta CDR3 regions from RNA transcripts. The first-round RT-PCR employed HTBI primers together with the Qiagen OneStep RT-PCR kit. A multiplex PCR was then performed as the second round. TCRdb independently ran MiXCR on the multiplex PCR reads; one entry per CDR3 protein. The repertoire holds tens of thousands of distinct CDR3 sequences, with around 50% as singletons. Sequencing used peripheral blood. These TCRs come from an adult woman with stable Graves' hyperthyroidism.

The sample holds many counts of this clonotype. The V and J genes are TRBV20-1 and TRBJ1-1; TRBD1 is a possible D gene (5 bases). This CDR3 region has 15 residues. Germline V CDR1 and CDR2: DFQATT, SNEGSKA (reference sequence). V was clipped by 3 bases and J by 4 bases, with 18 bases between them. The chain's CDR3 is CSASFPRGAGTEAFF. The DNA of the CDR3 is TGCAGTGCTAGCTTTCCTAGGGGAGCTGGCACTGAAGCTTTCTTT.

This clonotype was counted between two and nine times. V and J are TRBV12-3 or TRBV12-4 and TRBJ1-5; TRBD1 matches 7 bases. The junction had 8 bases not matched to a gene; V was cut back by 5 bases and J by 7 bases. The CDR3 runs to 14 residues. CDR3 bases: TGTGCCAGCAGTGTACAGGGGCCTCGGCAGCCCCAGCATTTT. Amino acid sequence: CASSVQGPRQPQHF.

The chain uses TRBV19 and TRBJ1-2; D is perhaps TRBD1 (6 bases). Germline V gene lookup returns CDR1 LNHDA and CDR2 SQIVND (reference sequence). V lost 4 bases, J lost 4 bases, and 19 bases lay in between. This CDR3 contains 16 residues. CDR3 residues: CASSSLGTQGTYGYTF. As DNA, the CDR3 is TGTGCCAGTAGTAGCCTCGGGACACAGGGAACCTATGGCTACACCTTC.